These T cell receptor beta chains were read from a single sample in a study of STAT5B mutations in CD4+ large granular lymphocyte leukemia. Profiled with immunoSEQ multiplex PCR; TCRdb holds only in-frame clones, not every one. The sample has about 8,100 clones; over 70% are singletons. The sequencing sample was made of PBMCs. The receptors stem from a woman aged 55-70 years with CD4+ T-cell large granular lymphocyte leukemia. Both conserved end residues are part of each CDR3. The D gene is left open where the match is weak. The size field is filled for only some rows; it gives once, few, many or a size class.

V gene	J gene	clone size	D gene	CDR3 protein	CDR3 DNA
TRBV12-5	TRBJ2-7	few	NA	CASGFWGVEQYF	TGTGCTAGTGGTTTCTGGGGGGTCGAGCAGTACTTC
TRBV9	TRBJ2-1	once	NA	CASSVQSSYNEQFF	TGTGCCAGCAGCGTACAGAGCTCCTACAATGAGCAGTTCTTC
TRBV19	TRBJ1-2	NA	NA	CASSSTGFGRYGYTF	TGTGCCAGTAGTTCGACAGGCTTTGGGAGGTATGGCTACACCTTC
TRBV2	TRBJ2-2	NA	TRBD2	CASSSGTSGYTGELFF	TGTGCCAGCAGTTCCGGGACTAGCGGCTACACCGGGGAGCTGTTTTTT
TRBV5-5	TRBJ2-7	NA	NA	CASSLHGGANEQYF	TGTGCCAGCAGCTTGCATGGGGGAGCCAACGAGCAGTACTTC
TRBV15	TRBJ2-7	NA	NA	CATSRAGEGLRTSRQYF	TGTGCCACCAGCAGGGCAGGGGAGGGACTCCGGACGAGCAGGCAGTACTTC
TRBV5-6	TRBJ2-3	NA	NA	CASSLTGRITDTQYF	TGTGCCAGCAGCTTGACCGGCCGAATCACAGATACGCAGTATTTT
TRBV5-6	TRBJ2-7	NA	NA	CASSPGTTSYEQYF	TGTGCCAGCAGCCCTGGGACCACCTCCTACGAGCAGTACTTC
TRBV18	TRBJ1-1	NA	NA	CASSPRETGSIEAFF	TGTGCCAGCTCACCCCGTGAGACAGGCTCTATTGAAGCTTTCTTT
TRBV2	TRBJ2-1	NA	TRBD2	CASSRGLAWGIEQFF	TGTGCCAGCAGTCGGGGACTAGCGTGGGGTATTGAGCAGTTCTTC